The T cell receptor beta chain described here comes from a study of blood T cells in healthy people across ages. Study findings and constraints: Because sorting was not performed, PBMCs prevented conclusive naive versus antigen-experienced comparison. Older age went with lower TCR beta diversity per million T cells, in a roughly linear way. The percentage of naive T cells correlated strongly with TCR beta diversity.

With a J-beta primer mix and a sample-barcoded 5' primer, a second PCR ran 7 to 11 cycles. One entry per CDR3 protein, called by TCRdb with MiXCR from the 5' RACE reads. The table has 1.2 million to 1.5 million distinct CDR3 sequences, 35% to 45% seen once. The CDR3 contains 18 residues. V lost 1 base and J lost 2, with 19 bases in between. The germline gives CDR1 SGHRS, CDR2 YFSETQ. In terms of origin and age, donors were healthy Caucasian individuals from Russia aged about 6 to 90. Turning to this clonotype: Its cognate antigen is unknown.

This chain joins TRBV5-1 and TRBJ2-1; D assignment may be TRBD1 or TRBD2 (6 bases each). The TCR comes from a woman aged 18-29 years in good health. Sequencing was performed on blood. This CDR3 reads CASSLRGEDYGAYNEQFF. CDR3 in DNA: TGCGCCAGCAGCTTGAGGGGGGAAGATTATGGGGCCTACAATGAGCAGTTCTTC.